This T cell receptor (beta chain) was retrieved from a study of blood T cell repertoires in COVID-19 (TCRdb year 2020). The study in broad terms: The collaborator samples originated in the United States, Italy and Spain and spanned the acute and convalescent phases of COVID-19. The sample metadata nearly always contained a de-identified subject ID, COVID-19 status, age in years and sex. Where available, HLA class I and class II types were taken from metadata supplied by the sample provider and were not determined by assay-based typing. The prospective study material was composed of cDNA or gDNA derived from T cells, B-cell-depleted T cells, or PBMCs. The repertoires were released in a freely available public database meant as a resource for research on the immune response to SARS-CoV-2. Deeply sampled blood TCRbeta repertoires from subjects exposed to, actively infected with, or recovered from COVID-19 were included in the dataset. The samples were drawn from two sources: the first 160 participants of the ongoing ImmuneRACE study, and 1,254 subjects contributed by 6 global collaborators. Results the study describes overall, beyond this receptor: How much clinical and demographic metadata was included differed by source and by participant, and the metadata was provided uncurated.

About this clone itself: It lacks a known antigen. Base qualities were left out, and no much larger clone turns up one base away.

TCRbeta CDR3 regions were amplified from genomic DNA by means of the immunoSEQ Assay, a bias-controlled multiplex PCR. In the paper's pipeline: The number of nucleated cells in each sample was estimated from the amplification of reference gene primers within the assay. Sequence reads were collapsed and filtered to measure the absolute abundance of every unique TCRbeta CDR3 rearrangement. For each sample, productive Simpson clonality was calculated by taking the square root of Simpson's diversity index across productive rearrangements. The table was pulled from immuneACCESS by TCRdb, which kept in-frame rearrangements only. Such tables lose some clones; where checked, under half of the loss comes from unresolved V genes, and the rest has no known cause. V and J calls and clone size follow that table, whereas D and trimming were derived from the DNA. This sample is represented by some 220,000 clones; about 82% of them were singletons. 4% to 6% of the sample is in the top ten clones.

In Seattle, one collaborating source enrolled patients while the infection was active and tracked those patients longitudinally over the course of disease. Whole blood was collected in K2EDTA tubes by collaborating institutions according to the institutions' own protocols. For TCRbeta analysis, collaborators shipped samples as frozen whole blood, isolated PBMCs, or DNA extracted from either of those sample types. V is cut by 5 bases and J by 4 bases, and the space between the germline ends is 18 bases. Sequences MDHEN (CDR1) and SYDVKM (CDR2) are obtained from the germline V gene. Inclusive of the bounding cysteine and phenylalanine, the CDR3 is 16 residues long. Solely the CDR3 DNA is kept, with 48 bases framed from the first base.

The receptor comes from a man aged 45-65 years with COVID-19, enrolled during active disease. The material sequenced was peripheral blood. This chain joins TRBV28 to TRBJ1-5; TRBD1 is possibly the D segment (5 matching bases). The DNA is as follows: TGTGCCAGCAGTCCCTGGAGCAGGGAAGGGAATCAGCCCCAGCATTTT. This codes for CASSPWSREGNQPQHF.